These 24 T cell receptor beta chains share one sample of origin, sequenced in a study of OX40 agonist ivuxolimab in advanced cancers. The data were produced by immunoSEQ multiplex PCR, yet TCRdb's version contains in-frame clones alone and is incomplete. Of approximately 80,000 clones detected, 75% to 95% appear once; the ten largest clones hold 0.4% to 0.55%. The sequenced sample was CD4+ or CD8+ T cells sorted from blood, obtained in a trial of the OX40 agonist ivuxolimab. The receptors derive from an adult with an advanced solid tumor such as melanoma, head and neck, liver or kidney cancer.

This sequence joins TRBV4-1 and TRBJ1-5; no reliable D call. Germline CDR1 reads MGHRA; CDR2 reads YSYEKL. V was pared by 2 bases and J by 5 bases, with 13 bases between. The CDR3 contains 15 residues. The DNA of the CDR3 is TGCGCCAGCAGCCAAATTCTAGGATCCGATCAGCCCCAGCATTTT. This encodes CASSQILGSDQPQHF.

This chain connects TRBV7-6 to TRBJ2-2, with 7 nucleotides matching TRBD1. There are 15 residues in the CDR3. The germline CDR1 and CDR2 sequences are SGHVS and FNYEAQ. J gave up 8 bases and V 1 base, and 7 bases lay outside the gene matches. The CDR3: CASSLEKGASGELFF. As DNA, the CDR3 is TGTGCCAGCAGCTTAGAAAAGGGGGCCTCTGGGGAGCTGTTTTTT.

The CDR3: CASSPGRDNSPLHF. The CDR3, as DNA: TGTGCCAGCAGCCCTGGACGGGATAATTCACCCCTCCACTTT. V is TRBV6-6 and J is TRBJ1-6; no clear D gene. This CDR3 has 14 residues. CDR1 is MNHNY and CDR2 is SVGAGI in the germline V gene (reference sequence). V lost 6 bases to trimming and J lost 5 bases, with 11 bases between them.

This chain links TRBV7-9 with TRBJ2-2; maybe TRBD2 (5 bases). Trimming removed 5 bases at V and 0 bases at J, with 16 bases between. CDR3 length equals 17 residues. Per germline, CDR1 SEHNR and CDR2 FQNEAQ (reference sequence). CDR3 sequence (DNA): TGTGCCAGCAGCCTATCACCCAGCGGACCGAACACCGGGGAGCTGTTTTTT. Translating it yields CASSLSPSGPNTGELFF.

The CDR3 bases are TGCGCCAGCAGCTTGGGGACACCCCACACTGAAGCTTTCTTT. Translation: CASSLGTPHTEAFF. The genes are TRBV5-1 and TRBJ1-1; D possibly corresponds to TRBD1 (5 bases). The germline gives CDR1 SGHRS, CDR2 YFSETQ. This CDR3 spans 14 amino acids. Trimming shortened V by 0 bases and J by 3 bases, and 9 bases separated the two germline ends.

The V gene is TRBV9, the J gene TRBJ2-2, with TRBD2 matching 14 bases. CDR3 length: 16 amino acids. Trimming removed 4 bases from V and 8 bases from J; junction bases left unmatched: 7. Germline loops: CDR1 SGDLS, CDR2 YYNGEE. CDR3 protein: CASSLGLAGAGGELFF. The CDR3 DNA sequence: TGTGCCAGCAGCCTGGGACTAGCGGGGGCGGGAGGGGAGCTGTTTTTT.

This clone was detected only once. The chain employs TRBV2 and TRBJ1-6; tentatively, D is TRBD1 (5 bases). The germline V gene has CDR1 SNHLY and CDR2 FYNNEI. The CDR3 has 15 amino acids. V gave up 3 bases and J gave up 2 bases, with 8 bases separating them. The CDR3: CASSEQGPYNSPLHF. Here the CDR3 DNA reads TGTGCCAGCAGTGAGCAGGGACCCTATAATTCACCCCTCCACTTT.

The rearrangement joins TRBV7-8 to TRBJ2-1; the match to TRBD2 covers 9 bases. J lost 4 bases, V lost 0 bases, and 4 bases had no gene match. This CDR3 is 16 amino acids long. Germline values: CDR1 SGHVS, CDR2 FQNEAQ. CDR3 DNA sequence: TGTGCCAGCAGCTTAGCGCGGCTAGCGGGATACAATGAGCAGTTCTTC. Translating it yields CASSLARLAGYNEQFF.

This clone was recorded a few times. The chain has TRBV4-3 and TRBJ1-6; D not resolved. V was cut by 1 base and J by 8 bases, with 6 bases left in between. The CDR3 has 13 residues. Per the germline V gene, CDR1 is LGHNA and CDR2 is YSLEER. CDR3 DNA: TGCGCCAGCAGCCAAGTGCACGATTCACCCCTCCACTTT. Translated: CASSQVHDSPLHF.

This rearrangement joins TRBV27 to TRBJ2-7; no firm D call. Trimming stripped 4 bases from V and 4 bases from J, with 11 bases between. The germline gives CDR1 MNHEY, CDR2 SMNVEV (reference sequence). The CDR3 length is 13 residues. The CDR3 sequence: CASSYSSPYEQYF. CDR3 nucleotides: TGTGCCAGCAGTTATTCCTCTCCATACGAGCAGTACTTC.

The V and J genes are TRBV6-6 and TRBJ1-2; D not certain. V gave up 6 bases and J gave up 3 bases, with 11 bases separating them. The CDR3 extends over 13 amino acids. Germline V gives CDR1 MNHNY, CDR2 SVGAGI (reference sequence). CDR3 region: CASRRSTYYGYTF. As DNA, the CDR3 is TGTGCCAGCAGACGTTCGACCTACTATGGCTACACCTTC.

In its sample, this clone was seen once. V and J are TRBV29-1 and TRBJ2-3; TRBD1 matches at 7 bases. Germline V gives CDR1 SQVTM, CDR2 ANQGSEA. V shed 5 bases, J shed 6 bases, and the junction held 2 bases outside the gene matches. The CDR3 totals 11 residues. The CDR3 DNA follows: TGCAGCGTTTACAGGGGTGATACGCAGTATTTT. This codes for CSVYRGDTQYF.

The V and J genes are TRBV18 and TRBJ2-7, with TRBD1 matching 7 bases. The germline CDR1 and CDR2 sequences are KGHSH and LQKENI. Germline trimming cut 8 bases from V and 3 bases from J; bases unmatched to any gene: 13. The CDR3 covers 15 residues. The CDR3 bases are TGTGCCAGCCAAACGCTGACAGGGCATTTCTACGAGCAGTACTTC. Translated: CASQTLTGHFYEQYF.

The gene calls are TRBV5-8 and TRBJ2-5; TRBD1 aligns across 8 bases. The length of the CDR3 is 13 residues. J gave up 5 bases and V 7 bases, and 7 bases lay outside the gene matches. Germline V gene data show CDR1 as SGHTS and CDR2 as YDEGEE. The CDR3 is CASRQTGGETQYF. As DNA, the CDR3 is TGTGCCAGCCGACAAACAGGGGGGGAGACCCAGTACTTC.

The rearrangement joins TRBV5-1 to TRBJ2-2, with 8 bases that match TRBD2. After removal of 1 base from V and 6 bases from J, the junction contained 5 bases not matched to a gene. CDR1 is SGHRS, CDR2 YFSETQ, per germline. The CDR3 covers 15 residues. Here the CDR3 DNA reads TGCGCCAGCAGCTTGATAGGCGGGAGGTCCGGGGAGCTGTTTTTT. Amino acid sequence: CASSLIGGRSGELFF.

The chain employs TRBV5-1 and TRBJ2-6, with D maybe TRBD2 (6 bases). Germline V gene sequence: CDR1 SGHRS, CDR2 YFSETQ. Trimming removed 2 bases at V and 0 bases at J, with 12 bases between. This CDR3 is built from 17 residues. The DNA of the CDR3 is TGCGCCAGCAGCTTCCTTACGGGGGACTCTGGGGCCAACGTCCTGACTTTC. Its translation is CASSFLTGDSGANVLTF.

The chain links TRBV15 to TRBJ1-4; no reliable D call. CDR1 and CDR2 (germline): LNHNV, YYDKDF (reference sequence). The CDR3 consists of 13 residues. V was cut by 0 bases and J by 5 bases, with 4 bases left in between. CDR3 sequence: CATSRDFNEKLFF. In DNA form, the CDR3 reads TGTGCCACCAGCAGAGATTTCAATGAAAAACTGTTTTTT.

The V call is TRBV6-5, the J call TRBJ2-3, with a tentative D call TRBD2 (5 bases). Trimming took off 7 bases at V and 2 bases at J, with 16 bases between the two ends. The CDR3 covers 15 residues. The germline gives CDR1 MNHEY, CDR2 SVGAGI. The DNA for the CDR3 is TGTGCCAGCATGAAACGCGTAGCGATCACAGATACGCAGTATTTT. It translates to CASMKRVAITDTQYF.

A note on this clone: The sample holds other DNA sequences that translate to the same CDR3. The chain links TRBV7-2 to TRBJ2-1; the D is unclear. Per the germline V gene, CDR1 is SGHTA and CDR2 is FQGNSA. V shed 1 base and J shed 0 bases, with 7 bases lying between them. The CDR3 is 15 residues long. The CDR3 DNA reads TGTGCCAGCAGCTTAGAGGCGAGCTCCTACAATGAGCAGTTCTTC. It encodes CASSLEASSYNEQFF.

The chain has TRBV28 and TRBJ2-3; unclear D gene. V was pared by 5 bases and J by 7 bases, with 13 bases between. In germline, CDR1 is MDHEN, CDR2 SYDVKM. The CDR3 contains 13 residues. The CDR3 here is CASSAPTPNTQYF. The CDR3 region has the DNA TGTGCCAGCAGTGCGCCGACCCCGAATACGCAGTATTTT.

This clone was detected a few times. V is TRBV19 and J is TRBJ1-5; 7 bases agree with TRBD1. After removal of 8 bases from V and 0 bases from J, the junction contained 7 bases not matched to a gene. The CDR3 runs to 15 residues. From germline, CDR1 is LNHDA and CDR2 SQIVND (reference sequence). The CDR3 here is CASARDRYSNQPQHF. The DNA for the CDR3 is TGTGCCAGTGCCCGGGACAGATATAGCAATCAGCCCCAGCATTTT.

Written as DNA, the CDR3 is TGTGCCAGCAGTGAAGGCCAGACACCGAACACTGAAGCTTTCTTT. Translating it yields CASSEGQTPNTEAFF. The rearrangement links TRBV6-1 to TRBJ1-1, with D unresolved. The CDR3 extends over 15 amino acids. The germline CDR1 and CDR2 sequences are MNHNS and SASEGT. V dropped 1 base and J dropped 1 base, with 10 bases sitting between them.

The chain joins TRBV19 to TRBJ2-1; no definite D call. CDR1 LNHDA and CDR2 SQIVND come from the germline V gene (reference sequence). This CDR3 comprises 15 residues. Trimming removed 0 bases at V and 4 bases at J, with 10 bases between. The CDR3 nucleotides read TGTGCCAGTAGTATAGAGAGGCGGAAATACAATGAGCAGTTCTTC. Its protein product is CASSIERRKYNEQFF.

The chain joins TRBV12-5 to TRBJ2-5; possible D gene TRBD2, 6 bases. The CDR3 sequence is 14 residues long. Germline-derived CDR1 and CDR2 are LGHNT and FRNRAP. V shed 6 bases and J shed 2 bases, with 13 bases lying between them. The CDR3 DNA sequence: TGTGCTAGTGGCTATTTTGGGACTCAAGAGACCCAGTACTTC. Amino acid sequence: CASGYFGTQETQYF.